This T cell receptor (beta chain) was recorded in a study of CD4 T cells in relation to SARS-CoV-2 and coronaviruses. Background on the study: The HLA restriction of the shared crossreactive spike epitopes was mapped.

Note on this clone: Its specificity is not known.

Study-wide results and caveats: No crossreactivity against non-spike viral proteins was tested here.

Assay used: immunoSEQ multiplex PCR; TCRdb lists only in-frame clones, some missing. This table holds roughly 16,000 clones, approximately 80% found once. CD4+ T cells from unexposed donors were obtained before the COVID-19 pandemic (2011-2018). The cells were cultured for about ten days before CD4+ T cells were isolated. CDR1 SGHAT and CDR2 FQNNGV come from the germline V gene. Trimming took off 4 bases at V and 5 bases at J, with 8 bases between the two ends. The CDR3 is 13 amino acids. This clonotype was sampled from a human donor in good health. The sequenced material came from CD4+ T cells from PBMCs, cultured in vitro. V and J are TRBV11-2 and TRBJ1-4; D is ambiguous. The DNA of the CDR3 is TGTGCCAGCAGCTCCCGCCGGAATGAAAAACTGTTTTTT. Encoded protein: CASSSRRNEKLFF. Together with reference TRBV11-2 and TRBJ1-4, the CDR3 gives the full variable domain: EAGVAQSPRYKIIEKRQSVAFWCNPISGHATLYWYQQILGQGPKLLIQFQNNGVVDDSQLPKDRFSAERLKGVDSTLKIQPAKLEDSAVYLCASSSRRNEKLFFGSGTQLSVL.